The next 5 T cell receptor beta chains were all read from a single sample in a study of blood T cells in healthy people across ages. A second PCR, run for roughly 7 to 11 cycles, used a sample-barcoded 5' primer plus a J-beta primer mix. Using its own MiXCR run on the 5' RACE reads, TCRdb lists one record per CDR3 protein. This table holds about 900,000 distinct CDR3 sequences, about 48% found once. Sequencing was done on a sample of blood. Source of these receptors: a man aged 30 to 39 in good health.

This clonotype was counted many times. The chain is built from TRBV6-2 or TRBV6-3 and TRBJ1-1; D gene ambiguous. The ends were cut back, 8 bases at V and 2 bases at J, with 9 bases in the middle. Per germline, CDR1 MNHEY and CDR2 SVGEGT. The CDR3 contains 12 residues. The CDR3 DNA sequence: TGTGCCAGCCGGACGGGTAACACTGAAGCTTTCTTT. Protein sequence: CASRTGNTEAFF.

This sequence joins TRBV28 and TRBJ2-3; D gene unclear. CDR1 is MDHEN, CDR2 SYDVKM, per germline. The CDR3 covers 12 residues. V lost 2 bases and J lost 8, with 8 bases in between. The CDR3 DNA is TGTGCCAGCAGTTTACGACCTGGTACGCAGTATTTT. It codes for CASSLRPGTQYF. The full variable domain, rest sourced from reference TRBV28 and TRBJ2-3, is DVKVTQSSRYLVKRTGEKVFLECVQDMDHENMFWYRQDPGLGLRLIYFSYDVKMKEKGDIPEGYSVSREKKERFSLILESASTNQTSMYLCASSLRPGTQYFGPGTRLTVL.

V and J are TRBV10-3 and TRBJ2-7; 14 bases match TRBD2. The V and J ends lost 5 bases and 5 bases, in that order; junction bases with no gene match: 8. Germline V gene sequence: CDR1 ENHRY, CDR2 SYGVKD. This CDR3 spans 16 amino acids. CDR3 region: CAISTGTSGGLDEQYF. The CDR3 DNA reads TGTGCCATCAGTACCGGGACTAGCGGGGGTCTTGACGAGCAGTACTTC.

This clonotype came up many times. The chain employs TRBV4-3 and TRBJ1-1, with 7 bases that match TRBD1. The CDR3 is 15 residues long. V gave up 3 bases and J gave up 3 bases; unmatched junction bases: 7. CDR1 is LGHNA and CDR2 is YSLEER in the germline V gene. The chain's CDR3 is CASSHTGTDHTEAFF. In DNA form, the CDR3 reads TGCGCCAGCAGCCATACCGGGACAGATCACACTGAAGCTTTCTTT.

The J gene is TRBJ2-1, the V gene TRBV5-6; tentatively, D is TRBD1 (7 bases). V was trimmed by 5 bases and J by 5 bases, leaving 23 bases between them. This CDR3 spans 17 amino acids. Per the germline V gene, CDR1 is SGHDT and CDR2 is YYEEEE. CDR3 sequence (DNA): TGTGCCAGCAGACCAAGAGACGGAGGGGGCTGGAACAATGAGCAGTTCTTC. This translates into CASRPRDGGGWNNEQFF.